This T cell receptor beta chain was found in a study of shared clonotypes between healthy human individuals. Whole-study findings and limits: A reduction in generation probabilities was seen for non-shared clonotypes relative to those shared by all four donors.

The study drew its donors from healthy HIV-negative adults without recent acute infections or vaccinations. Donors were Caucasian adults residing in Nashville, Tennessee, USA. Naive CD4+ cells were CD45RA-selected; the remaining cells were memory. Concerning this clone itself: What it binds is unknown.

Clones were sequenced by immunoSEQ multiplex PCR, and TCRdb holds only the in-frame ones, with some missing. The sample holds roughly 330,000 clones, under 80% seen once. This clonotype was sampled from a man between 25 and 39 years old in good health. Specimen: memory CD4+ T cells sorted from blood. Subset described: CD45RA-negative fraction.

CDR3 sequence (DNA): TGTGCCAGTAGTGGACTAGCGGGGGCTGGAGAGACCCAGTACTTC. Encoded protein: CASSGLAGAGETQYF. The genes are TRBV19 and TRBJ2-5; TRBD2 agrees at 13 bases. With 5 bases clipped from V and 4 bases from J, the junction kept 4 bases outside the gene matches. Germline V CDR1 and CDR2: LNHDA, SQIVND (reference sequence). The length of the CDR3 is 15 residues.